This T cell receptor beta chain derives from a study of preoperative IRX-2 immunotherapy in early breast cancer. This clone was found once. Repertoires were generated with immunoSEQ multiplex PCR, while TCRdb's copy carries only in-frame clones and drops some. Among more than 50,000 clones listed, approximately 94% were seen once. Treatment indicated: preoperative locoregional IRX-2 cytokine immunotherapy. Samples came from a phase Ib trial of preoperative locoregional IRX-2 cytokine immunotherapy. The CDR3 runs to 16 residues. V lost 2 bases and J lost 2, with 15 bases in between. The germline CDR1 and CDR2 sequences are MNHNY and SVGAGI (reference sequence).

Sampling took place from a patient treated with IRX-2 immunotherapy. The rearrangement uses TRBV6-6 and TRBJ1-2, with no clear D. The TCR comes from a human donor with breast cancer. The CDR3 is CASSYGGVSPNYGYTF. The CDR3 DNA reads TGTGCCAGCAGTTACGGTGGAGTTAGCCCGAACTATGGCTACACCTTC.